Below, 15 T cell receptor beta chains from the same sample are listed, as sequenced in a study of T cell responses to AZD1222 COVID-19 vaccine. Data came from immunoSEQ multiplex PCR; TCRdb stores just in-frame clones and leaves some out. The sample shows 84,000 or so clones, over 80% of them seen only once. Sequenced material: peripheral blood, taken on day 0 of AZD1222 vaccination. The receptors derive from an adult in good health.

The chain employs TRBV3-1 (or the pseudogene TRBV3-2) and TRBJ2-3, with 8 bases lining up with TRBD2. CDR3 size: 14 residues. J gave up 5 bases and V 8 bases, and 9 bases lay outside the gene matches. The germline V gene encodes CDR1 LGHDT and CDR2 YNNKEL (reference sequence). The DNA for the CDR3 is TGTGCCAGCGCTATAAGCGGGAGTGGAGATACGCAGTATTTT. As protein: CASAISGSGDTQYF.

The genes are TRBV15 and TRBJ1-1; D not resolved. V lost 1 base to trimming and J lost 1 base, with 10 bases between them. This CDR3 has 15 amino acids. CDR1 and CDR2 (germline): LNHNV, YYDKDF (reference sequence). Here the CDR3 DNA reads TGTGCCACCAGCAGAGGTCTGGAGCGGAACACTGAAGCTTTCTTT. It yields the protein CATSRGLERNTEAFF. Using reference TRBV15 and TRBJ1-1 for the parts outside the CDR3, the full variable domain is DAMVIQNPRYQVTQFGKPVTLSCSQTLNHNVMYWYQQKSSQAPKLLFHYYDKDFNNEADTPDNFQSRRPNTSFCFLDIRSPGLGDTAMYLCATSRGLERNTEAFFGQGTRLTVV.

The chain has TRBV7-2 and TRBJ2-7; TRBD2 aligns across 9 bases. Unmatched junction bases numbered 6, after V lost 1 base and J lost 2 bases. The CDR3 runs 16 residues. In germline, CDR1 is SGHTA, CDR2 FQGNSA. The CDR3 bases are TGTGCCAGCAGCTTAGGGGGAGGACTAGCGCCCTACGAGCAGTACTTC. Translated: CASSLGGGLAPYEQYF.

V usage is TRBV7-8 and J usage is TRBJ1-6; D is undetermined. Germline V gene lookup returns CDR1 SGHVS and CDR2 FQNEAQ. V lost 0 bases and J 4 bases, leaving 4 bases between the germline ends. The CDR3 spans 14 residues. The DNA for the CDR3 is TGTGCCAGCAGCTTAGCGGTTTATAATTCACCCCTCCACTTT. Protein sequence: CASSLAVYNSPLHF.

J is TRBJ1-5 and V is TRBV28; tentatively, D is TRBD1 (6 bases). Germline loops: CDR1 MDHEN, CDR2 SYDVKM. Trimming removed 3 bases from V and 4 bases from J, with 16 bases in between. The CDR3 consists of 16 residues. The DNA of the CDR3 is TGTGCCAGCAGTTTTTTCCCGGGGGGCGTAAATCAGCCCCAGCATTTT. Protein product: CASSFFPGGVNQPQHF.

This clone was counted once. The gene calls are TRBV6-1 and TRBJ1-2, with D hard to call. V shed 3 bases and J shed 1 base, with 9 bases lying between them. Germline loops: CDR1 MNHNS, CDR2 SASEGT. The CDR3 is 14 residues long. The CDR3 loop reads CASSERTYNYGYTF. The CDR3 nucleotides read TGTGCCAGCAGTGAGCGGACTTATAACTATGGCTACACCTTC.

The chain has TRBV4-2 and TRBJ2-7; D might be TRBD2 (6 bases). The CDR3 runs to 16 residues. The germline V gene has CDR1 LGHNA and CDR2 YNFKEQ. Trimming took off 3 bases at V and 0 bases at J, with 15 bases between the two ends. The CDR3 sequence: CASSQVLATSSYEQYF. The CDR3, as DNA: TGTGCCAGCAGCCAGGTCCTAGCGACAAGCTCCTACGAGCAGTACTTC.

The J gene is TRBJ2-2, the V gene TRBV2; TRBD2 agrees at 8 bases. This CDR3 is built from 14 residues. The V segment lost 7 bases and the J segment 2 bases; nucleotides outside the gene matches: 3. Germline V lookup: CDR1 SNHLY, CDR2 FYNNEI. This CDR3 reads CASIGTRNTGELFF. For the CDR3, the DNA is TGTGCCAGCATTGGGACTAGAAACACCGGGGAGCTGTTTTTT.

The CDR3 DNA reads TGTGCCAGCAGCTTGGGAACACTTCGACAGCCCCAGCATTTT. Encoded protein: CASSLGTLRQPQHF. This rearrangement joins TRBV5-5 to TRBJ1-5, with unresolved D. The V gene's germline CDR1 is SGHKS and CDR2 YYEKEE (reference sequence). The CDR3 loop spans 14 amino acids. Trimming removed 0 bases at V and 7 bases at J, with 11 bases between. Using reference TRBV5-5 and TRBJ1-5 for the parts outside the CDR3, the full variable domain is DAGVTQSPTHLIKTRGQQVTLRCSPISGHKSVSWYQQVLGQGPQFIFQYYEKEERGRGNFPDRFSARQFPNYSSELNVNALLLGDSALYLCASSLGTLRQPQHFGDGTRLSIL.

The chain combines TRBV14 with TRBJ2-7, with TRBD2 identical over 8 bases. Germline CDR1 SGHDN, CDR2 FVKESK. V was clipped by 4 bases and J by 1 base; unmatched bases: 6. The CDR3 is 15 amino acids. The CDR3 sequence: CASSPGGKVSYEQYF. CDR3 bases: TGTGCCAGCAGCCCGGGAGGGAAGGTTTCCTACGAGCAGTACTTC.

The chain recombines TRBV7-9 with TRBJ2-1, with 12 bases that match TRBD2. This CDR3 has 16 amino acids. The germline V gene encodes CDR1 SEHNR and CDR2 FQNEAQ (reference sequence). V shed 3 bases and J 4 bases; nucleotides not matched to a gene: 4. CDR3 sequence: CASSLRTSGTYNEQFF. DNA of the CDR3: TGTGCCAGCAGCTTGAGGACTAGCGGGACATACAATGAGCAGTTCTTC.

The chain joins TRBV7-9 to TRBJ1-1; a possible D gene is TRBD1 (6 bases). The CDR3 is made up of 16 amino acids. V lost 5 bases, J lost 2 bases, and 18 bases lay in between. Germline values: CDR1 SEHNR, CDR2 FQNEAQ (reference sequence). The CDR3 DNA follows: TGTGCCAGCAGCCAACGCGGTAAAGGGGGAAACACTGAAGCTTTCTTT. It translates to CASSQRGKGGNTEAFF.

The rearrangement joins TRBV2 to TRBJ2-1; perhaps D is TRBD1 or TRBD2 (5 bases each). V lost 5 bases, J lost 3 bases, and 23 bases lay in between. The germline V gene encodes CDR1 SNHLY and CDR2 FYNNEI. The CDR3 has 18 residues. The CDR3 coding sequence is TGTGCCAGCAGTTCACGGGACCCAGCCCTCGGCTTCTACAATGAGCAGTTCTTC. Protein: CASSSRDPALGFYNEQFF.

This chain links TRBV6-5 with TRBJ1-5; D is undetermined. V lost 6 bases and J lost 4, with 4 bases in between. The CDR3 runs 11 residues. Germline CDR1 MNHEY, CDR2 SVGAGI. This CDR3 is CASRGNQPQHF. Written as DNA, the CDR3 is TGTGCCAGCAGGGGAAATCAGCCCCAGCATTTT.

The chain has TRBV12-3 or TRBV12-4 and TRBJ1-6; D ambiguous. The V and J ends lost 10 bases and 13 bases respectively, with 17 bases between them. The CDR3 is 12 amino acids. The CDR3 coding sequence is TGTGCCATCACCTGGGGAGGATCCCCCCTCCACTTT. It translates to CAITWGGSPLHF.